Below, 21 T cell receptor beta chains from the same sample are listed, as sequenced in a study of long-term antiretroviral therapy in people with HIV (dated by TCRdb to between 2021 and 2024). The immunoSEQ hsTCRB v3.0 assay was used at survey level resolution to sequence the TRB variable region. This is the immuneACCESS table as TCRdb keeps it, with only in-frame sequences that have V and J called. A part of the clones is gone; compared with another copy, unresolved V genes explain less than half, and the rest is unexplained. Here the sample has fewer than 35,000 clones; over 75% occur a single time. Clones ranked in the top ten supply 8.4% of the sample. The sample was unsorted PBMCs, taken 3 years after starting antiretroviral therapy. These TCRs come from a middle-aged man with HIV.

The chain joins TRBV2 to TRBJ2-7, with a weak D call TRBD2 (5 bases). The germline V gene has CDR1 SNHLY and CDR2 FYNNEI. This CDR3 region has 16 residues. Trimming left V 0 bases short and J 0 bases short, with 12 bases between. This CDR3 reads CASSEARLGGSYEQYF. Here the CDR3 DNA reads TGTGCCAGCAGTGAAGCGCGATTAGGAGGCTCCTACGAGCAGTACTTC. The variable domain in full, with the rest retrieved from reference TRBV2 and TRBJ2-7, is EPEVTQTPSHQVTQMGQEVILRCVPISNHLYFYWYRQILGQKVEFLVSFYNNEISEKSEIFDDQFSVERPDGSNFTLKIRSTKLEDSAMYFCASSEARLGGSYEQYFGPGTRLTVT.

V and J are TRBV2 and TRBJ2-3, with 9 bases identical to TRBD2. J was trimmed by 2 bases and V by 6 bases; bases with no gene match: 9. CDR3 length: 16 amino acids. CDR1 SNHLY and CDR2 FYNNEI come from the germline V gene. CDR3 protein: CASSVTGTSLTDTQYF. The CDR3 DNA follows: TGTGCCAGCAGCGTAACCGGGACTAGCCTCACAGATACGCAGTATTTT.

The rearrangement uses TRBV7-3 and TRBJ1-5; no definite D call. The CDR3 spans 13 residues. The V end lost 5 bases, the J end lost 5 bases, and 10 bases lay between the germline ends. CDR1 SGHTA and CDR2 FQGTGA come from the germline V gene. Written as DNA, the CDR3 is TGTGCCAGCAGCCCCTCATTCGATCAGCCCCAGCATTTT. Amino acids: CASSPSFDQPQHF. The whole variable domain, filled in from reference TRBV7-3 and TRBJ1-5, reads GAGVSQTPSNKVTEKGKYVELRCDPISGHTALYWYRQSLGQGPEFLIYFQGTGAADDSGLPNDRFFAVRPEGSVSTLKIQRTERGDSAVYLCASSPSFDQPQHFGDGTRLSIL.

The chain uses TRBV27 and TRBJ1-6; D gene unclear. CDR1 MNHEY and CDR2 SMNVEV come from the germline V gene (reference sequence). The V end lost 2 bases, the J end lost 10 bases, and 21 bases lay between the germline ends. The CDR3 totals 17 residues. CDR3 DNA sequence: TGTGCCAGCAGTTTAGATCCGCCCCTCACCGGCTACTCACCCCTCCACTTT. It encodes CASSLDPPLTGYSPLHF.

This chain links TRBV27 with TRBJ1-2; 11 bases are a match to TRBD1. CDR3 length: 19 residues. From germline, CDR1 is MNHEY and CDR2 SMNVEV (reference sequence). J lost 5 bases, V lost 4 bases, and 18 bases had no gene match. CDR3 nucleotides: TGTGCCAGCAGTTCCGACGCCTACTCGTTGGGACAGGGGGTGTATGGCTACACCTTC. It encodes CASSSDAYSLGQGVYGYTF.

This sequence joins TRBV29-1 and TRBJ1-1; D is undetermined. The CDR3 loop spans 12 amino acids. V was trimmed by 4 bases and J by 4 bases, leaving 10 bases between them. Germline-derived CDR1 and CDR2 are SQVTM and ANQGSEA. CDR3 in DNA: TGCAGCGTTGGATATTGGGGCACTGAAGCTTTCTTT. Its protein product is CSVGYWGTEAFF.

In its sample, this clone was seen a few times. This sequence joins TRBV5-1 and TRBJ2-2, with 7 bases identical to TRBD1. With 0 bases clipped from V and 16 bases from J, the junction kept 9 bases outside the gene matches. Germline V CDR1 and CDR2: SGHRS, YFSETQ. This CDR3 contains 13 residues. This CDR3 is CASSLVVTGLRFF. For the CDR3, the DNA is TGCGCCAGCAGCTTGGTGGTGACAGGGTTGAGGTTTTTT.

V usage is TRBV25-1 and J usage is TRBJ1-1; a possible D gene is TRBD1 (5 bases). From germline, CDR1 is MGHDK and CDR2 SYGVNS. The V end was cut by 6 bases, the J end by 4 bases, with 15 bases between. This CDR3 has 14 amino acids. DNA for the CDR3: TGTGCCAGCAGCGACAGTACGGAGTTCACTGAAGCTTTCTTT. As protein: CASSDSTEFTEAFF.

V is TRBV11-1 and J is TRBJ2-7; the match to TRBD2 covers 11 bases. Trimming removed 5 bases from V and 3 bases from J; junction bases left unmatched: 3. The CDR3 spans 14 residues. Germline values: CDR1 SGHAT, CDR2 FQDESV (reference sequence). CDR3 region: CASSLGLADYEQYF. CDR3 nucleotide sequence: TGTGCCAGCAGCCTGGGACTAGCGGACTACGAGCAGTACTTC.

This rearrangement joins TRBV18 to TRBJ1-1; D is unresolved. The V gene lost 8 bases and the J gene lost 8 bases, with 12 bases spanning the gap. CDR3 length: 11 amino acids. Germline CDR1 and CDR2: KGHSH and LQKENI. CDR3 region: CASTAGSEAFF. Written as DNA, the CDR3 is TGTGCCAGCACTGCGGGATCGGAAGCTTTCTTT.

A remark on this clone: One end of the junction fails to match germline, which may point to a read error. V is TRBV7-3 and J is TRBJ2-2; D may match TRBD1 or TRBD2 (5 bases each). Germline V gives CDR1 SGHTA, CDR2 FQGTGA. This CDR3 is built from 16 residues. CDR3 residues: CASSLTGPANTGELFF. CDR3 bases: TGTGCCAGCAGCCTAACGGGACCCGCGAACACCGGGGAGCTGTTTTTT.

This clone was counted between two and nine times. The chain recombines TRBV11-2 with TRBJ1-2; D is perhaps TRBD1 (6 bases). Germline lookup yields CDR1 SGHAT and CDR2 FQNNGV. V lost 4 bases and J 6 bases, leaving 15 bases between the germline ends. The CDR3 runs 14 residues. In nucleotides, the CDR3 is TGTGCCAGCAGCTCAGCAACAGGGCTTGATGGCTACACCTTC. Protein product: CASSSATGLDGYTF.

Only one count was recorded for this clone. DNA for the CDR3: TGTGCCAGCAGTTACTCTTCGGGGCTATGGCAAGAGACCCAGTACTTC. This translates into CASSYSSGLWQETQYF. The chain recombines TRBV6-6 with TRBJ2-5; the D gene could be TRBD1 or TRBD2 (5 bases each). The CDR3 extends over 16 amino acids. V was trimmed by 0 bases and J by 2 bases, leaving 13 bases between them. The V gene's germline CDR1 is MNHNY and CDR2 SVGAGI (reference sequence).

The CDR3 coding sequence is TGTGCCAGCAGCTTGGGTGGCACCTATGGCTACACCTTC. Encoded protein: CASSLGGTYGYTF. The V and J genes are TRBV5-6 and TRBJ1-2, with D unclear. Germline V gives CDR1 SGHDT, CDR2 YYEEEE. The germline V and J ends were trimmed by 0 bases and 4 bases, with 7 bases remaining between them. The CDR3 spans 13 residues.

The rearrangement joins TRBV11-2 to TRBJ2-7, with 14 bases lining up with TRBD2. This CDR3 has 19 amino acids. The germline gives CDR1 SGHAT, CDR2 FQNNGV. V was clipped by 0 bases and J by 6 bases; unmatched bases: 13. CDR3 sequence (DNA): TGTGCCAGCAGCTTAGAGGGACTAGCGGGAGTAGGGACCGGCGGCGAGCAGTACTTC. This encodes CASSLEGLAGVGTGGEQYF.

The rearrangement links TRBV5-1 to TRBJ2-3; D possibly corresponds to TRBD1 (6 bases). This CDR3 has 14 residues. Per the germline V gene, CDR1 is SGHRS and CDR2 is YFSETQ. The V gene lost 2 bases and the J gene lost 2 bases, with 9 bases spanning the gap. CDR3 in amino acids: CASSLDRYTDTQYF. The CDR3 DNA is TGCGCCAGCAGCTTAGACAGGTACACAGATACGCAGTATTTT.

The V and J genes are TRBV30 and TRBJ2-5; D is perhaps TRBD1 (6 bases). This CDR3 has 12 residues. V was shortened by 2 bases and J by 5 bases, with 9 bases between the two germline ends. Germline loops: CDR1 GTSNPN, CDR2 SVGIG (reference sequence). The DNA of the CDR3 is TGTGCCTGGAGTATTGGGGGCGAGACCCAGTACTTC. Translated, it gives CAWSIGGETQYF. Together with reference TRBV30 and TRBJ2-5, the CDR3 gives the full variable domain: SQTIHQWPATLVQPVGSPLSLECTVEGTSNPNLYWYRQAAGRGLQLLFYSVGIGQISSEVPQNLSASRPQDRQFILSSKKLLLSDSGFYLCAWSIGGETQYFGPGTRLLVL.

This clone was detected once. The rearrangement joins TRBV19 to TRBJ1-1; D perhaps matches TRBD1 (6 bases). Germline V gene lookup returns CDR1 LNHDA and CDR2 SQIVND (reference sequence). CDR3 length: 14 residues. The germline V and J ends were trimmed by 9 bases and 6 bases, with 20 bases remaining between them. The CDR3 is CASKTNRVKAEAFF. CDR3 bases: TGTGCCAGCAAGACGAACAGGGTCAAGGCTGAAGCTTTCTTT.

The chain couples TRBV25-1 to TRBJ1-2; 10 bases align to TRBD1. The CDR3 totals 15 residues. The germline gives CDR1 MGHDK, CDR2 SYGVNS. The V segment lost 1 base and the J segment 7 bases; nucleotides outside the gene matches: 6. CDR3 sequence (DNA): TGTGCCAGCAGTGAATCATACGGACAGGGGGGTGGCTACACCTTC. Translating gives CASSESYGQGGGYTF.

V and J are TRBV12-5 and TRBJ2-1, with TRBD2 matching over 7 bases. The CDR3 is 17 amino acids. Germline V gene data show CDR1 as LGHNT and CDR2 as FRNRAP. V trimming: 0 bases; J trimming: 4 bases; junction bases outside the gene matches: 9. The CDR3 nucleotides are TGTGCTAGTGGTTTGGTAATAAGGCTAGCGGATTACAATGAGCAGTTCTTC. As protein: CASGLVIRLADYNEQFF.

The rearrangement links TRBV6-5 to TRBJ1-2, with TRBD1 as a possible D gene (5 bases). The V and J ends lost 10 bases and 10 bases respectively, with 25 bases between them. The CDR3 runs to 14 residues. Germline CDR1 reads MNHEY; CDR2 reads SVGAGI. CDR3 in DNA: TGTGCCACCGGTTCGGGGTGGCAGGGAGGAATCTACACCTTC. Amino acid sequence: CATGSGWQGGIYTF.